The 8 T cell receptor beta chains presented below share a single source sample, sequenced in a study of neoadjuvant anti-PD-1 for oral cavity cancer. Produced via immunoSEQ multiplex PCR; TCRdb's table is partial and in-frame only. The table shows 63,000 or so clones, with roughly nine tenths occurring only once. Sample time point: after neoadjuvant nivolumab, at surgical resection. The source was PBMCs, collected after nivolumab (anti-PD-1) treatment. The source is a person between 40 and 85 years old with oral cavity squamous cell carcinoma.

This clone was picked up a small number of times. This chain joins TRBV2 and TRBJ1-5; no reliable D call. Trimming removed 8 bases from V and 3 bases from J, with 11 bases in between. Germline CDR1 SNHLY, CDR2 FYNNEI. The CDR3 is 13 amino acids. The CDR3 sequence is CASRWGINQPQHF. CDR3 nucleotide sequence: TGTGCCAGCCGATGGGGTATCAATCAGCCCCAGCATTTT. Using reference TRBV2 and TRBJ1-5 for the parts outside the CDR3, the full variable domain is EPEVTQTPSHQVTQMGQEVILRCVPISNHLYFYWYRQILGQKVEFLVSFYNNEISEKSEIFDDQFSVERPDGSNFTLKIRSTKLEDSAMYFCASRWGINQPQHFGDGTRLSIL.

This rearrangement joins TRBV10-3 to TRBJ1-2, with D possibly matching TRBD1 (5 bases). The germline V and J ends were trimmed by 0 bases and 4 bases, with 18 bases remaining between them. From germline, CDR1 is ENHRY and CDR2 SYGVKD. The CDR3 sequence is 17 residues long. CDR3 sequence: CAISESIQGWGGYGYTF. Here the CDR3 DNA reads TGTGCCATCAGTGAGTCCATACAAGGTTGGGGGGGCTATGGCTACACCTTC.

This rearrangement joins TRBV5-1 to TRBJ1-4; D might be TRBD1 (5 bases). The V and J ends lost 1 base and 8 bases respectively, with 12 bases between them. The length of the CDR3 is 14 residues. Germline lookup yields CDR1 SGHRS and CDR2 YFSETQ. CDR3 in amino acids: CASSLQEGKEKLFF. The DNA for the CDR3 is TGCGCCAGCAGCTTGCAGGAGGGGAAGGAAAAACTGTTTTTT.

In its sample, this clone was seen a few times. The CDR3 bases are TGTGCCAGCAGCTTGGAATCCTTGTGGGAAGAAGCTTTCTTT. This translates into CASSLESLWEEAFF. The chain carries TRBV7-9 and TRBJ1-1; D remains unclear. The CDR3 is made up of 14 amino acids. Trimming pared 3 bases from V and 8 bases from J, leaving 16 bases between. CDR1 and CDR2 (germline): SEHNR, FQNEAQ (reference sequence).

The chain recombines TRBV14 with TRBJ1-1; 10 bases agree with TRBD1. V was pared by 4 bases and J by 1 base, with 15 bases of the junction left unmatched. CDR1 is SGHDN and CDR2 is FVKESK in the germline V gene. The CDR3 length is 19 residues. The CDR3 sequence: CASSRSPRGQGHPNTEAFF. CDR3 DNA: TGTGCCAGCAGCCGTTCACCACGGGGACAGGGGCATCCGAACACTGAAGCTTTCTTT.

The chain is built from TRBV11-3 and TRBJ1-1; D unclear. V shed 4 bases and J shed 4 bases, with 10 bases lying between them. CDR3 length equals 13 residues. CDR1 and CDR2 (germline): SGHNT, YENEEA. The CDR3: CASSSIEGTEAFF. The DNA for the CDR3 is TGTGCCAGCAGCTCTATAGAGGGCACTGAAGCTTTCTTT.

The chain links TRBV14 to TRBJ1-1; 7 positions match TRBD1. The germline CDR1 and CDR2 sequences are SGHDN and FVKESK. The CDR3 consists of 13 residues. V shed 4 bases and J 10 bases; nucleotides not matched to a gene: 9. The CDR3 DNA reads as TGTGCCAGCAGCCCTCGGACAGGTTCGGTAGCTTTCTTT. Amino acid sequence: CASSPRTGSVAFF.

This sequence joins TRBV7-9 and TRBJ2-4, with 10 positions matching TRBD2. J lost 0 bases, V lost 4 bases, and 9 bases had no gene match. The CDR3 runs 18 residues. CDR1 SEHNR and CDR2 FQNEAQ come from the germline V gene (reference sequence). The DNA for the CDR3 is TGTGCCAGCAGCTCAATGGGAGGACTAGCGGTAGCCAAAAACATTCAGTACTTC. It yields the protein CASSSMGGLAVAKNIQYF.